The present T cell receptor beta chain was sequenced within a study of blood T cell repertoires in COVID-19. Study background: COVID-19 samples collected from the United States, Italy and Spain covered acute and convalescent phases. The analysed material was cDNA or gDNA that came from T cells, B-cell-depleted T cells, or PBMCs.

Per the original methods: Estimates of nucleated cell counts were drawn from the amplification of reference gene primers. The repertoire was sequenced with immunoSEQ multiplex PCR; TCRdb's copy has only in-frame clones and lacks some. V and J calls and clone size are copied from that table; D and trimming were computed from the DNA. The sample lists hundreds of thousands of clones, about 73% seen once, with 3% to 3.5% in the top ten. Germline trimming cut 4 bases from V and 8 bases from J; bases unmatched to any gene: 5. The CDR3 is 13 residues long. CDR1 SGHKS and CDR2 YYEKEE come from the germline V gene (reference sequence).

The TCR originated in a woman of 80 years or more with acute or convalescent COVID-19. V usage is TRBV5-5 and J usage is TRBJ2-1, with 8 bases matching TRBD1. Sequencing was performed on peripheral blood. Here the CDR3 reads CASSTGGRYEQFF. The CDR3 DNA reads TGTGCCAGCAGCACAGGGGGGAGATATGAGCAGTTCTTC.